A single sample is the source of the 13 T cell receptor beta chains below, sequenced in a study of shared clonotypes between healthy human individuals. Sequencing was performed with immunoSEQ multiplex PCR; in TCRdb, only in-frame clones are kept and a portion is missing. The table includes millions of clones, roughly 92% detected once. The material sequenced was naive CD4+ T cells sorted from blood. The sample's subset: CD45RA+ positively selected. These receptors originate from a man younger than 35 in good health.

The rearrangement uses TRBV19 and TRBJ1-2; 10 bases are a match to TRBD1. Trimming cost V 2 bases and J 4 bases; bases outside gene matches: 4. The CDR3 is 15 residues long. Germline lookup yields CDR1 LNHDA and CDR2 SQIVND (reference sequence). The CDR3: CASSIQTGGSYGYTF. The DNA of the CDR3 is TGTGCCAGTAGTATACAGACAGGGGGCAGCTATGGCTACACCTTC.

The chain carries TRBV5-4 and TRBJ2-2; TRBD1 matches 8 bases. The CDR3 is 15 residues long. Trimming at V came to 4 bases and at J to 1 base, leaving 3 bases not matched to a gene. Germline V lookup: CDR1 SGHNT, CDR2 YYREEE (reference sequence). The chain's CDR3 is CASSHGQGNTGELFF. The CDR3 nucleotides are TGTGCCAGCAGCCACGGACAGGGGAACACCGGGGAGCTGTTTTTT.

In DNA form, the CDR3 reads TGCGCCAGCAGCCGGGTCGGCCGAGCCACCGGGGAGCTGTTTTTT. This gives the protein CASSRVGRATGELFF. V is TRBV4-3 and J is TRBJ2-2, with no clear D. The CDR3 length is 15 residues. Between the trimmed V and J ends, which lost 4 bases and 4 bases, there was a span of 13 bases. Germline CDR1 is LGHNA and CDR2 is YSLEER.

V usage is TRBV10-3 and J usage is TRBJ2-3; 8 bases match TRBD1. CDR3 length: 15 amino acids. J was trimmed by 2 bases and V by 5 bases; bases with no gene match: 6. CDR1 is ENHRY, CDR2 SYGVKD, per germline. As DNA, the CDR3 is TGTGCCATCAGTATACAGGGGGAACACACAGATACGCAGTATTTT. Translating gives CAISIQGEHTDTQYF.

CDR3 DNA sequence: TGTGCCATCAGTGAATTGCTAGCGGGAGCCACAGATACGCAGTATTTT. Its translation: CAISELLAGATDTQYF. The J gene is TRBJ2-3, the V gene TRBV10-3, with TRBD2 matching 10 bases. This CDR3 comprises 16 residues. Germline lookup yields CDR1 ENHRY and CDR2 SYGVKD. Trimming at V came to 3 bases and at J to 2 bases, leaving 5 bases not matched to a gene.

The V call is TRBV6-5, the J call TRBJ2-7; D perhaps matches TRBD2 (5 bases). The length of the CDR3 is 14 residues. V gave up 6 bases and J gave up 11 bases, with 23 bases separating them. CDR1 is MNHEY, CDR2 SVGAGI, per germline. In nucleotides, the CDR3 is TGTGCCAGCAGGCCGGGTACGGTATCTACGAGGGAGTACTTC. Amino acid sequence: CASRPGTVSTREYF.

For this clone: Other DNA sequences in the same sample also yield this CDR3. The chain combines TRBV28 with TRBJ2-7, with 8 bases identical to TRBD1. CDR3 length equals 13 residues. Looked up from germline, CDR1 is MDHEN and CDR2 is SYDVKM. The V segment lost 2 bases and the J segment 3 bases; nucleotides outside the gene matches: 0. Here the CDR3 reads CASSLGQGYEQYF. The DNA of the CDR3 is TGTGCCAGCAGTTTAGGACAGGGCTACGAGCAGTACTTC.

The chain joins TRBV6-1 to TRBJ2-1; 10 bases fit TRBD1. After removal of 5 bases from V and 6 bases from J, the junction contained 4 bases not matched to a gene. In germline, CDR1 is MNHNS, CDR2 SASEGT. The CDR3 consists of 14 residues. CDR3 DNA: TGTGCCAGCAGTCCGGACAGGGGGGTCAATGAGCAGTTCTTC. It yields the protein CASSPDRGVNEQFF.

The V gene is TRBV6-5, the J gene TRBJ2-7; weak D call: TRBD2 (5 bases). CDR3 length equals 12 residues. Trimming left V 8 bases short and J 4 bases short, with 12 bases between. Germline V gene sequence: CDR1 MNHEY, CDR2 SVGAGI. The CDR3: CASGSLRYEQYF. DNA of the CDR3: TGTGCCAGCGGGAGCCTACGGTACGAGCAGTACTTC.

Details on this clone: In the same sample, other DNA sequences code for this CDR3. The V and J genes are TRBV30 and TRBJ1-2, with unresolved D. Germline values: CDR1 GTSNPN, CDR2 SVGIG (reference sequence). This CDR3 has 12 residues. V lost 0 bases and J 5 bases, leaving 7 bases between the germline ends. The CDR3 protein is CAWSVTSYGYTF. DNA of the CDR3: TGTGCCTGGAGTGTAACAAGTTATGGCTACACCTTC.

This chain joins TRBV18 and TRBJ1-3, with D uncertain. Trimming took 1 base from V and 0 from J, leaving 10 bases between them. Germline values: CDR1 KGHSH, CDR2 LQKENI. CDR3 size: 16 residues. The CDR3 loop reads CASSPLSGRSGNTIYF. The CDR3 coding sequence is TGTGCCAGCTCACCACTCAGCGGACGCTCTGGAAACACCATATATTTT.

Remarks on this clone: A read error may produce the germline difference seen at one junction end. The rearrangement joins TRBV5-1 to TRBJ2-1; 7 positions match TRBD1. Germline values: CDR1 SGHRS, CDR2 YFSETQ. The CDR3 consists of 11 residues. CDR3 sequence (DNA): TGCGCCAGCAGCTTGGACAGGGGAACGGTCTTC. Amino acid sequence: CASSLDRGTVF.

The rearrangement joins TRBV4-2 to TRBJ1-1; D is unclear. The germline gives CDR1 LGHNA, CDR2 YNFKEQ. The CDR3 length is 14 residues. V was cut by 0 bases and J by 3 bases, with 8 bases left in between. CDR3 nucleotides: TGTGCCAGCAGCCAAGAAGTGGGATACACTGAAGCTTTCTTT. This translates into CASSQEVGYTEAFF.